This is a list of T cell receptor beta chains from one sample in a study of cytomegalovirus exposure and HLA in healthy donors. This table comes from immunoSEQ multiplex PCR, and its TCRdb copy is limited to in-frame clones, with some not included. This sample carries tens of thousands of clones, more than 60% of them seen once, and the ten largest clones take roughly 1.7%. What was sequenced was PBMCs. These receptors were taken from a man aged 35-49 years in good health and CMV-seronegative. Both conserved end residues are part of each CDR3. Each record gives: D gene, J gene, clone size, V gene, CDR3 DNA, CDR3 protein. The D gene is left open where the match is weak. Where a row states a size, it is once, few, many or the class of an expanded clone; other rows omit it.

. TRBJ1-1 . TRBV25-1 TGTGCCAGCAGGCTGGGGAGGGGCACTGAAGCTTTCTTT CASRLGRGTEAFF
. TRBJ2-4 . TRBV4-2 TGTGCCAGCAGCTCCCAAGACAGGTGGGACATTCAGTACTTC CASSSQDRWDIQYF
. TRBJ2-1 . TRBV11-3 TGTGCCAGCAGCTTAGCCCCCCAAGGTAGTATGGAGGCCCGCCGGAATGAGCAGTTCTTC CASSLAPQGSMEARRNEQFF
TRBD1 TRBJ2-6 . TRBV28 TGTGCCAGCAGTTCGGGGACAGCCTCTGGGGCCAACGTCCTGACTTTC CASSSGTASGANVLTF
TRBD2 TRBJ2-5 few TRBV11-2 TGTGCCAGCAGCTACGGGACTAGCGGGACCTATTCGGAAGAGACCCAGTACTTC CASSYGTSGTYSEETQYF
TRBD2 TRBJ2-1 . TRBV4-2 TGTGCCAGCAGCCAAGATTACGGGGGGATCAGCTCCTACAATGAGCAGTTCTTC CASSQDYGGISSYNEQFF
. TRBJ1-1 . TRBV5-1 TGCGCCAGCAGCTTGGAACAGTCAAATGAAGCTTTCTTT CASSLEQSNEAFF
. TRBJ2-1 . TRBV2 TGTGCCAGCAGGAGCACCGCCGCGACTAGCAATGAGCAGTTCTTC CASRSTAATSNEQFF
. TRBJ2-5 . TRBV7-7 TGTGCTAGCAGCCCCGGACTGCAAGAGACCCAGTACTTC CASSPGLQETQYF
TRBD1 TRBJ1-1 . TRBV27 TGTGCCAGCAGTGCAGGGGGCGCTGGGAACACTGAAGCTTTCTTT CASSAGGAGNTEAFF
TRBD1 TRBJ1-5 . TRBV28 TGTGCCAGCAGTTTAAGTGGTTTGGACAGGGAAGGGAATCAGCCCCAGCATTTT CASSLSGLDREGNQPQHF
TRBD1 TRBJ1-5 . TRBV28 TGTGCCAGCAGGCCAGGGGGTAGCAATCAGCCCCAGCATTTT CASRPGGSNQPQHF
. TRBJ1-1 . TRBV9 TGTGCCAGCAGCCCGCGGACGGGAATGAACACTGAAGCTTTCTTT CASSPRTGMNTEAFF
. TRBJ1-2 . TRBV4-2 TGTGCCAGCAGCCAAGTACTCCCCGACTATGGCTACACCTTC CASSQVLPDYGYTF
. TRBJ2-5 few TRBV9 TGTGCCAGCAGCGCCTCCCTCACGCGAGGGCAAGAGACCCAGTACTTC CASSASLTRGQETQYF
. TRBJ1-5 . TRBV27 TGTGCCAGCAGTCCTATCCCCCTGTCCCTCGGGCAGCCCCAGCATTTT CASSPIPLSLGQPQHF
. TRBJ1-2 . TRBV4-2 TGTGCCAGCAGCCAAGATTTTACAGACTATGGCTACACCTTC CASSQDFTDYGYTF
TRBD1 TRBJ1-3 . TRBV7-2 TGTGCCAGCAGCTTTCAAGGGACAGGGGGTTCTGGAAACACCATATATTTT CASSFQGTGGSGNTIYF
. TRBJ1-1 . TRBV9 TGTGCCAGCAGCGTTTCGTGGGGAGGTGAAGCTTTCTTT CASSVSWGGEAFF
TRBD1 TRBJ1-2 . TRBV5-1 TGCGCCAGCAGCCCTCTCAGGGGGTCTGTCTACACCTTC CASSPLRGSVYTF
. TRBJ2-2 . TRBV9 TGTGCCAGCAGCGTTCAATCACAGGCCCCCACCGGGGAGCTGTTTTTT CASSVQSQAPTGELFF
. TRBJ1-2 few TRBV18 TGTGCCAGCTCTCAAAAAGGGGGATCCTCCTATGGCTACACCTTC CASSQKGGSSYGYTF
. TRBJ2-6 . TRBV6-6 TGTGCCAGCAATAAACGGCGGTCTGGGGCCAACGGCCTGACTTTC CASNKRRSGANGLTF
. TRBJ2-5 . TRBV5-1 TGCGCCAGCAGCTGGGGGACTCGGGGAGAGACCCAGTACTTC CASSWGTRGETQYF
TRBD2 TRBJ2-1 . TRBV5-1 TGCGCCAGCAGCCAGGGACTAGCGCCGTACAATGAGCAGTTCTTC CASSQGLAPYNEQFF
TRBD2 TRBJ2-2 . TRBV9 TGTGCCAGCAGCCCTGGACTAGCGGGATCGAACACCGGGGAGCTGTTTTTT CASSPGLAGSNTGELFF
TRBD1 TRBJ1-2 . TRBV19 TGTGCCAGTAGTACAGGGGGCTATGGCTACACCTTC CASSTGGYGYTF
TRBD1 TRBJ2-7 . TRBV27 TGTGCCAGCAGTTTTCGCCGACAGGGAGCCTACGAGCAGTACTTC CASSFRRQGAYEQYF
TRBD2 TRBJ2-5 . TRBV2 TGTGCCAGCAGTCCCGACCTAGCTAGCGGACAAGAGACCCAGTACTTC CASSPDLASGQETQYF
. TRBJ1-1 . TRBV28 TGTGCCAGCATGGGGGGACTTTCCACTGAAGCTTTCTTT CASMGGLSTEAFF
TRBD1 TRBJ2-1 . TRBV4-2 TGTGCCAGCAGCCAAACAGGGGGCGATCCCTACAATGAGCAGTTCTTC CASSQTGGDPYNEQFF
TRBD1 TRBJ1-2 . TRBV19 TGTGCCAGTAGTTTCACAGACAGGGCGACCTATGGCTACACCTTC CASSFTDRATYGYTF
. TRBJ1-1 . TRBV21-1 TGTGCCAGCAGCAAAGCCCCAGGGAGGGACACTGAAGCTTTCTTT CASSKAPGRDTEAFF
. TRBJ2-1 . TRBV7-7 TGTGCTAGCAGCCCCGGTACGAATGAGCAGTTCTTC CASSPGTNEQFF
. TRBJ2-1 once TRBV21-1 TGTGCCAGCAGCAAAGACGAGGGCCATGAGCAGTTCTTC CASSKDEGHEQFF
TRBD1 TRBJ1-4 . TRBV6-6 TGTGCCAGCAGTGGGGCAGGGGGCGAAGCTAATGAAAAACTGTTTTTT CASSGAGGEANEKLFF
TRBD1 TRBJ2-1 . TRBV5-4 TGTGCCAGCAGCCAACCTCATACCGGGACAGGGGACAATGAGCAGTTCTTC CASSQPHTGTGDNEQFF
. TRBJ1-5 . TRBV2 TGTGCCAGCACCCTAGGAGAGGGGGTGGAGCCCCAGCATTTT CASTLGEGVEPQHF